The rows below give T cell receptor beta chains drawn from one sample of a study of patients and donors after allogeneic stem cell transplantation. TCRdb re-analysed the RT-PCR reads in MiXCR, keeping a single row per CDR3 protein. The profile shows more than 150,000 distinct CDR3 sequences, 41% of them singletons. Material for sequencing was blood, either unsorted or a sorted T cell fraction (not recorded which). Receptors originate from a human donor who was either an allogeneic HSCT recipient or a stem cell or donor lymphocyte infusion donor (not recorded which). It is not recorded whose cells these are; they may come from a transplant donor. Both conserved end residues are part of each CDR3. D genes are given only for firm matches. Part of the rows lack a size; the others show once, few, many or a class for expanded clones.

V	D	length	J	size	DNA	CDR3
TRBV7-2	TRBD2	15	TRBJ2-3	few	TGTGCCAGCAGCTTAGTTAGCGGGGGAAGGGATACGCAGTATTTT	CASSLVSGGRDTQYF
TRBV3-1	.	15	TRBJ1-1	few	TGTGCCAGCAGCCAAGCAGTTTTGACGAACACTGAAGCTTTCTTT	CASSQAVLTNTEAFF
TRBV7-9	TRBD2	19	TRBJ2-6	once	TGTGCCAGCAGCTTAAATCTAGCGGTGATGTCCTCTGGGGCCAACGTCCTGACTTTC	CASSLNLAVMSSGANVLTF
TRBV19	.	15	TRBJ1-5	few	TGTGCCAGTAGTATGGGTCAGCTACCTAATCAGCCCCAGCATTTT	CASSMGQLPNQPQHF
TRBV12-3/TRBV12-4	.	17	TRBJ1-4	.	TGTGCCAGCAGTATACCGGGAGGGGAGGGCGGTAATGAAAAACTGTTTTTT	CASSIPGGEGGNEKLFF
TRBV4-3	TRBD1	17	TRBJ1-3	few	TGCGCCAGCAGCCAAGTCTCGACAGGGGGCACTGGAAACACCATATATTTT	CASSQVSTGGTGNTIYF
TRBV5-1	TRBD1	15	TRBJ2-5	few	TGCGCCAGCAGCTCCCCCTTCAGGGGGCAAGAGACCCAGTACTTC	CASSSPFRGQETQYF
TRBV12-3/TRBV12-4	.	14	TRBJ1-2	.	TGTGCCAGCAGCCCTCGGACGGAAAACTATGGCTACACCTTC	CASSPRTENYGYTF
TRBV5-5	TRBD1	15	TRBJ1-2	few	TGTGCCAGCAGCCCACTCACGACAGGGATATATGGCTACACCTTC	CASSPLTTGIYGYTF
TRBV28	.	13	TRBJ1-1	few	TGTGCCAGCAGAGTCACAGGGAACACTGAAGCTTTCTTT	CASRVTGNTEAFF
TRBV5-1	TRBD1	17	TRBJ2-1	.	TGCGCCAGCAGCTTGGGACAGGGGCGCTTTCCGTACAATGAGCAGTTCTTC	CASSLGQGRFPYNEQFF
TRBV7-8	TRBD2	16	TRBJ2-3	.	TGTGCCAGCAGCTTAGAGTTAGCGGGAGCTGGAGATACGCAGTATTTT	CASSLELAGAGDTQYF
TRBV4-3	.	16	TRBJ2-3	few	TGCGCCAGCAGCCCCACCGGGGGAACCAGCACAGATACGCAGTATTTT	CASSPTGGTSTDTQYF
TRBV5-1	TRBD2	14	TRBJ2-5	.	TGCGCCAGCAGCCCGACTAGCGGGGAAGAGACCCAGTACTTC	CASSPTSGEETQYF
TRBV28	.	14	TRBJ1-1	.	TGTGCCAGCAGTGAAGAGATTAGGGGGACTGAAGCTTTCTTT	CASSEEIRGTEAFF
TRBV20-1	TRBD2	14	TRBJ2-7	.	TGCAGTGCTTCCTGGCGGGAGGGCCCTAGGGAGCAGTACTTC	CSASWREGPREQYF
TRBV4-3	.	17	TRBJ2-1	.	TGCGCCAGCAGCCAAAGCCCGTCAGTCGCATCCTACAATGAGCAGTTCTTC	CASSQSPSVASYNEQFF
TRBV20-1	TRBD1	13	TRBJ1-2	.	TGCAGTACATCGGGACAGACTAACTATGGCTACACCTTC	CSTSGQTNYGYTF
TRBV6-2/TRBV6-3	.	16	TRBJ1-1	few	TGTGCCAGCAGTTACATGGGGCTCGGCTCTTCCCCTGAAGCTTTCTTT	CASSYMGLGSSPEAFF
TRBV25-1	TRBD2	15	TRBJ2-3	.	TGTGCCAGCAGTGAACTAGCGGGGGGCACAGATACGCAGTATTTT	CASSELAGGTDTQYF
TRBV5-1	.	15	TRBJ1-1	many	TGCGCCAGCAGCGACCGAACAGGGACCTTCACTGAAGCTTTCTTT	CASSDRTGTFTEAFF
TRBV4-2	.	12	TRBJ1-1	.	TGTGCCAGCAGCCAACCAACAGCGGAAGCTTTCTTT	CASSQPTAEAFF
TRBV28	TRBD1	17	TRBJ1-5	.	TGTGCCAGCAGTCCGAGGGACAGAGCGGATAGCAATCAGCCCCAGCTTTTT	CASSPRDRADSNQPQLF
TRBV15	.	13	TRBJ2-1	.	TGTGCCACCAGCAGTGACTCTTACAATGAGCAGTTCTTC	CATSSDSYNEQFF
TRBV6-5	.	15	TRBJ1-4	.	TGTGCCAGCAGTTACCACAGTGCAACTAATGAAAAACTGTTTTTT	CASSYHSATNEKLFF
TRBV7-8	.	15	TRBJ1-5	.	TGTGCCAGCAGCTTAGGACAATTAGGAAATCAGCCCCAGCATTTT	CASSLGQLGNQPQHF
TRBV18	.	15	TRBJ1-1	.	TGTGCCAGCTCACCAGAGTTGCGTTTGAACACTGAAGCTTTCTTT	CASSPELRLNTEAFF
TRBV3-1	.	13	TRBJ2-1	.	TGTGCCAGCGGGCGAGACGACTACAATGAGCAGTTCTTC	CASGRDDYNEQFF
TRBV13	.	14	TRBJ2-7	.	TGTGCCAGCAGCGGAACCGACAGGCGCTACGAGCAGTACTTC	CASSGTDRRYEQYF
TRBV27	.	12	TRBJ2-2	.	TGTACCAGCAGCCCACTGGCCGGGGAGCTGTTTTTT	CTSSPLAGELFF
TRBV4-1	.	15	TRBJ2-3	.	TGCGCCAGCAGCCACCCAGACAGAGACACAGATACGCAGTATTTT	CASSHPDRDTDTQYF
TRBV20-1	.	12	TRBJ1-5	.	TGCAGTGCTAGAGGTACCTCCCAGCCCCAGCATTTT	CSARGTSQPQHF